This T cell receptor (beta chain) was obtained from a study of Tregs in tolerant kidney transplant recipients. Germline V CDR1 and CDR2: LGHNA, YSLEER. Trimming removed 0 bases at V and 1 base at J, with 14 bases between. The CDR3 contains 17 residues. Assay: immunoSEQ multiplex PCR; the TCRdb copy retains only in-frame clones and omits some. This sample carries about 110,000 clones, around 91% of them seen once, and the ten largest clones take approximately 0.34%. Sample: CD4+ T cells from blood, taken before the transplant. This chain joins TRBV4-3 and TRBJ2-3, with a weak D call TRBD1 (5 bases). This TCR derives from a human donor who received a combined kidney and bone marrow transplant. CDR3 sequence reads: CASSQDRSGIGTDTQYF. DNA for the CDR3: TGCGCCAGCAGCCAAGATCGGTCAGGGATCGGCACAGATACGCAGTATTTT.